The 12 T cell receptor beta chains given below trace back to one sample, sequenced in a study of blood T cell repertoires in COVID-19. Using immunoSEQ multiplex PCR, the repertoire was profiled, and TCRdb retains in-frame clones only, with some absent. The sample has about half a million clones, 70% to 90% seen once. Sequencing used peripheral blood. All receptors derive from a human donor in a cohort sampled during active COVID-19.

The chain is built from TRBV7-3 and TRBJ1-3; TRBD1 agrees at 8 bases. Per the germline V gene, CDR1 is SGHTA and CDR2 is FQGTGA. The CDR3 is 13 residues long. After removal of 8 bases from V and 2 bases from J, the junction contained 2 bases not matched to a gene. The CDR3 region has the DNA TGTGCCAGCCAGGACAGGGCTGGAAACACCATATATTTT. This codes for CASQDRAGNTIYF.

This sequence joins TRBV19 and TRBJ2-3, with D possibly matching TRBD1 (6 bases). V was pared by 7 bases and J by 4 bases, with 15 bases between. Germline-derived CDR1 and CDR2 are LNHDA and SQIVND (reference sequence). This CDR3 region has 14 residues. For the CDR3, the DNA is TGTGCCAGTACCGAGACAGGTTTGGCAGATACGCAGTATTTT. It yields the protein CASTETGLADTQYF.

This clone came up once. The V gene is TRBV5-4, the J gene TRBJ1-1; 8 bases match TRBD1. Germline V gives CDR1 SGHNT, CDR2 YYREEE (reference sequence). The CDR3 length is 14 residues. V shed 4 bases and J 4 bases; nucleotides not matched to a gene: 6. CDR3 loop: CASSQDRVGTEAFF. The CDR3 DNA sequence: TGTGCCAGCAGCCAGGACAGGGTTGGCACTGAAGCTTTCTTT.

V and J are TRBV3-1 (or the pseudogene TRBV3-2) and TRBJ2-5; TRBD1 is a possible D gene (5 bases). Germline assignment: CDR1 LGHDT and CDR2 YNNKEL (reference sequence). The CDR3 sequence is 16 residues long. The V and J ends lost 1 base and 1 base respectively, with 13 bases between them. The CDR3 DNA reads TGTGCCAGCAGCCAAGGAACCCACGACAGCCAAGAGACCCAGTACTTC. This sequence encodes CASSQGTHDSQETQYF.

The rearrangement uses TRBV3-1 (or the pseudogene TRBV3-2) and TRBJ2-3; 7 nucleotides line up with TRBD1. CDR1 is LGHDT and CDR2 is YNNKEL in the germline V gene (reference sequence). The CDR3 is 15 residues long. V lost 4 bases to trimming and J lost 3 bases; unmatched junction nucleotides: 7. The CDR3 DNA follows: TGTGCCAGCAGCCCAACGGGACAGCCGACAGATACGCAGTATTTT. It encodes CASSPTGQPTDTQYF.

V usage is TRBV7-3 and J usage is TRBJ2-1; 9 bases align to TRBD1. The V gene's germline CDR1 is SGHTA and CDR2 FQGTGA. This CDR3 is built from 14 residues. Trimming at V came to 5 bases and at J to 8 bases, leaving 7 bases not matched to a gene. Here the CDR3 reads CASSRGQGGYEQFF. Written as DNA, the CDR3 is TGTGCCAGCAGCCGGGGACAGGGTGGGTATGAGCAGTTCTTC.

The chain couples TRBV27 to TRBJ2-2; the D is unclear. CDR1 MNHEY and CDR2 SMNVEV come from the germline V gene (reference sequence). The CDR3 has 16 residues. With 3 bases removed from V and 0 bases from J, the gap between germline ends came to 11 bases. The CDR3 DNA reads TGTGCCAGCAGTTTTTACACACGCTCGAACACCGGGGAGCTGTTTTTT. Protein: CASSFYTRSNTGELFF.

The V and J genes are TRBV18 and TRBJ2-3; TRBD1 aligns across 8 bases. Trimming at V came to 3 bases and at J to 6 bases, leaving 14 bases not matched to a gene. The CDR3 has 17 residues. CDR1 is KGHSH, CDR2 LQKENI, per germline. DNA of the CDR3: TGTGCCAGCTCACCGATACGACAGGGGCGAACTAGGGATACGCAGTATTTT. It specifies CASSPIRQGRTRDTQYF.

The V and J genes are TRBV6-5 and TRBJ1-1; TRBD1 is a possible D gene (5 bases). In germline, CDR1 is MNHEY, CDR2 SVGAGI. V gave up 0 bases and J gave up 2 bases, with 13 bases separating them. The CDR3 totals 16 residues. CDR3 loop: CASSYSHNRRNTEAFF. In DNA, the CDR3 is TGTGCCAGCAGTTACTCGCATAACAGGAGAAACACTGAAGCTTTCTTT.

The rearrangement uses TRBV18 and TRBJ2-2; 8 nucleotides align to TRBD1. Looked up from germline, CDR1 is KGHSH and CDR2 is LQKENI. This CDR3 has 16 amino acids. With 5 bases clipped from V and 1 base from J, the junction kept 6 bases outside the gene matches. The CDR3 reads CASSTSGTGNTGELFF. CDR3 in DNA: TGTGCCAGCTCAACATCCGGGACAGGGAACACCGGGGAGCTGTTTTTT. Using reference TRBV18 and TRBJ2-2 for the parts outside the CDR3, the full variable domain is NAGVMQNPRHLVRRRGQEARLRCSPMKGHSHVYWYRQLPEEGLKFMVYLQKENIIDESGMPKERFSAEFPKEGPSILRIQQVVRGDSAAYFCASSTSGTGNTGELFFGEGSRLTVL.

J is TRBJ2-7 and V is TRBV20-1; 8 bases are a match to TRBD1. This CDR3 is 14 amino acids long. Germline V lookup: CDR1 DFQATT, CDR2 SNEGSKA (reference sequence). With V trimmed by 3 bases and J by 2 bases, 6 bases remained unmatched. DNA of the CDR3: TGCAGTGCTAGTGACCGGGACAGGACCTACGAGCAGTACTTC. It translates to CSASDRDRTYEQYF.

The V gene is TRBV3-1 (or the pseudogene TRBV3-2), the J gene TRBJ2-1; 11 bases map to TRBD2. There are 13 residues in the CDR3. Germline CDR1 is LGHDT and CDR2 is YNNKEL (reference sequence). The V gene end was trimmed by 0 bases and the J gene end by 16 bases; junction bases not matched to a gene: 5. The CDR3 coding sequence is TGTGCCAGCAGCCAAGATTATAGCGGGAGGGTTTTCTTC. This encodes CASSQDYSGRVFF.